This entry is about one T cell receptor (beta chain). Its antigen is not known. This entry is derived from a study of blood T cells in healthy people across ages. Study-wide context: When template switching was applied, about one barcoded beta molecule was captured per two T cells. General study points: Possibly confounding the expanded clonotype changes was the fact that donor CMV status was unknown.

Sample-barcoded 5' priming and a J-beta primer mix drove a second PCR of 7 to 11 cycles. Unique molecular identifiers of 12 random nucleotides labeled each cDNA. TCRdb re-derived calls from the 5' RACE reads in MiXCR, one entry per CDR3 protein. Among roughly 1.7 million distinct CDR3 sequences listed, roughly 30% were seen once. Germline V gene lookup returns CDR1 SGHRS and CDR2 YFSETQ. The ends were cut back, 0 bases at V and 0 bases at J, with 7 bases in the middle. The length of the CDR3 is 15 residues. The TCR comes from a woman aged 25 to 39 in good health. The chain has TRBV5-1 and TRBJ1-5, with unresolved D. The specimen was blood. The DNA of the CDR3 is TGCGCCAGCAGCTTGGGATTGGCTAGCAATCAGCCCCAGCATTTT. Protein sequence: CASSLGLASNQPQHF.